What follows are 9 T cell receptor beta chains derived from one specimen sequenced in a study of T cells after posttransplantation cyclophosphamide. Sequencing used immunoSEQ multiplex PCR; TCRdb keeps in-frame clones, though not all of them. The data show 25,000 to 30,000 clones, with none appearing a single time. The sequenced sample was PBMCs. The receptor set was obtained from a man between 45 and 60 years old in good health, CMV-negative, and a related stem cell transplant donor.

This clone was seen ten or more times. The chain combines TRBV10-2 with TRBJ2-2; possible D gene TRBD2, 7 bases. Germline V gene sequence: CDR1 WSHSY, CDR2 SAAADI. The CDR3 extends over 14 amino acids. V lost 4 bases to trimming and J lost 6 bases, with 12 bases between them. This chain's CDR3 is CASSGQAGAGELFF. For the CDR3, the DNA is TGCGCCAGCAGTGGACAGGCGGGGGCCGGGGAGCTGTTTTTT.

The genes are TRBV5-1 and TRBJ2-5; the D gene is possibly TRBD2 (6 bases). The tail of the sequence fits TRBJ2-7 better, so the J call may be wrong. CDR3 size: 14 residues. Germline CDR1 SGHRS, CDR2 YFSETQ. CDR3 protein: CASSPGRQNYEQYF. The CDR3 DNA sequence: TGCGCCAGCAGCCCGGGGAGGCAGAACTACGAGCAGTACTTC.

This clone was counted many times. The rearrangement uses TRBV28 and TRBJ1-1, with TRBD1 matching 8 bases. CDR1 is MDHEN, CDR2 SYDVKM, per germline. This CDR3 spans 15 amino acids. The trim removed 5 bases at V and 0 bases at J, leaving 5 bases unmatched. CDR3 amino acids: CASSPYRGMNTEAFF. Here the CDR3 DNA reads TGTGCCAGCAGTCCCTACAGGGGGATGAACACTGAAGCTTTCTTT.

This clone was seen at least ten times. J is TRBJ2-7 and V is TRBV11-2; 8 nucleotides match TRBD1. The J segment lost 3 bases and the V segment lost 5 bases, leaving 9 bases of the junction unmatched. This CDR3 spans 15 amino acids. The germline CDR1 and CDR2 sequences are SGHAT and FQNNGV. The CDR3 sequence: CASSDTGGSFYEQYF. As DNA, the CDR3 is TGTGCCAGCAGCGACACAGGGGGTTCGTTCTACGAGCAGTACTTC. Looking up the rest from reference TRBV11-2 and TRBJ2-7 gives the full variable domain: EAGVAQSPRYKIIEKRQSVAFWCNPISGHATLYWYQQILGQGPKLLIQFQNNGVVDDSQLPKDRFSAERLKGVDSTLKIQPAKLEDSAVYLCASSDTGGSFYEQYFGPGTRLTVT.

This clone was seen ten or more times. V is TRBV29-1 and J is TRBJ2-7; 9 nucleotides match TRBD2. Germline V lookup: CDR1 SQVTM, CDR2 ANQGSEA. V lost 5 bases to trimming and J lost 5 bases; unmatched junction nucleotides: 7. The CDR3 totals 13 residues. Here the CDR3 reads CSVLMVAGDEQYF. The CDR3, as DNA: TGCAGCGTTTTGATGGTAGCGGGAGACGAGCAGTACTTC.

This clone was detected ten times or more. The genes are TRBV28 and TRBJ2-5, with 9 bases that match TRBD1. V gave up 8 bases and J gave up 4 bases; unmatched junction bases: 11. The germline V gene encodes CDR1 MDHEN and CDR2 SYDVKM. This CDR3 has 15 amino acids. CDR3 residues: CASGLTGTGRETQYF. The CDR3 bases are TGTGCCAGCGGACTAACCGGGACAGGGAGAGAGACCCAGTACTTC.

This clone was seen many times. The chain uses TRBV9 and TRBJ2-5; possible D gene TRBD1, 6 bases. The V gene's germline CDR1 is SGDLS and CDR2 YYNGEE. The CDR3 loop spans 16 amino acids. Trimming took 0 bases from V and 1 from J, leaving 13 bases between them. The CDR3 protein is CASSVGGRQTQETQYF. CDR3 in DNA: TGTGCCAGCAGCGTAGGGGGGCGCCAGACCCAAGAGACCCAGTACTTC.

This clone was recorded at least ten times. This chain's CDR3 is CASSQTGFTDTQYF. CDR3 bases: TGTGCCAGCAGCCAGACAGGGTTCACAGATACGCAGTATTTT. The chain employs TRBV27 and TRBJ2-3, with 7 bases lining up with TRBD1. This CDR3 comprises 14 residues. Germline V gene data show CDR1 as MNHEY and CDR2 as SMNVEV (reference sequence). V dropped 6 bases and J dropped 2; count of bases not matched to a gene: 5.

This clone came up a few times. One end of the junction varies from germline; a read error may be responsible. The rearrangement uses TRBV28 and TRBJ2-7; D uncertain. The CDR3 length is 13 residues. Germline V gives CDR1 MDHEN, CDR2 SYDVKM. CDR3 nucleotides: TGTGCCAACAGTTTCGGTATATTAGACGAGCAGTACTTC. Its protein is CANSFGILDEQYF.